The 9 T cell receptor beta chains below were found in one sample sequenced in a study of regulatory T cells in long-lasting Graves disease. Relying on iRepertoire HTBI primers and Arm-PCR of CDR3 regions, the team built TCR beta libraries. One entry per CDR3 protein, called by TCRdb with MiXCR from the multiplex PCR reads. Of under 700,000 distinct CDR3 sequences detected, roughly 15% appear once; the ten largest clones hold 20% to 25%. Stated time point: newly diagnosed GD, antithyroid drugs for less than 3 months. Making the TCR library involved RNA that had been extracted from PBMCs. The data also belong to a second study, concerning T cells in Graves' hyperthyroidism and ophthalmopathy.

Sequenced material: peripheral blood mononuclear cells (PBMCs), taken at new diagnosis, from a patient treated with antithyroid drugs. The source is a woman aged 35 to 60 with Graves disease.

As concerns this clonotype: It may be a read error: a sequence one base away is much more abundant. The CDR3 does not close with the conserved phenylalanine or tryptophan, likely indicating a read error. The chain combines TRBV7-9 with TRBJ2-7, with a weak D call TRBD2 (6 bases). The length of the CDR3 is 16 residues. The V end was cut by 1 base, the J end by 2 bases, with 15 bases between. The germline gives CDR1 SEHNR, CDR2 FQNEAQ (reference sequence). The CDR3 bases are TGTGCCAGCAGCTTAGGTGGGGACTGGCTCCCCTACGAGCAGTACCTC. Protein product: CASSLGGDWLPYEQYL.

This clonotype was counted ten times or more. The rearrangement joins TRBV28 to TRBJ1-2, with 8 bases identical to TRBD1. CDR3 length: 16 amino acids. CDR1 MDHEN and CDR2 SYDVKM come from the germline V gene. V was clipped by 10 bases and J by 4 bases; unmatched bases: 17. CDR3 nucleotide sequence: TGTGCCACCACGAGGACAGGGCGTACCGAGGGCTATGGCTACACCTTC. Protein: CATTRTGRTEGYGYTF.

The CDR3 DNA follows: TGTGCCAGCAGCTTGGTTGTCTCGACGGACGAGCAGTACTTC. Its translation: CASSLVVSTDEQYF. The V and J genes are TRBV5-4 and TRBJ2-7; unclear D gene. Germline V gene lookup returns CDR1 SGHNT and CDR2 YYREEE (reference sequence). The CDR3 extends over 14 amino acids. The V end was cut by 0 bases, the J end by 5 bases, with 12 bases between. The whole variable domain, filled in from reference TRBV5-4 and TRBJ2-7, reads ETGVTQSPTHLIKTRGQQVTLRCSSQSGHNTVSWYQQALGQGPQFIFQYYREEENGRGNFPPRFSGLQFPNYSSELNVNALELDDSALYLCASSLVVSTDEQYFGPGTRLTVT.

This clonotype was seen a handful of times. The genes are TRBV7-3 and TRBJ1-6; D remains ambiguous. This CDR3 comprises 13 residues. Per germline, CDR1 SGHTA and CDR2 FQGTGA. V was shortened by 4 bases and J by 4 bases, with 5 bases between the two germline ends. The CDR3 spells CASSSDYNSPLHF. CDR3 nucleotides: TGTGCCAGCAGCTCCGATTATAATTCACCCCTCCACTTT.

This clonotype was counted at least ten times. This chain joins TRBV12-3 or TRBV12-4 and TRBJ2-1; 10 bases map to TRBD2. The trim removed 6 bases at V and 6 bases at J, leaving 8 bases unmatched. The CDR3 runs to 15 residues. For the CDR3, the DNA is TGTGCCAGCAGCCCCAGCGGGGGGGCCGTCAATGAGCAGTTCTTC. Its translation is CASSPSGGAVNEQFF.

This clonotype was found a few times. The chain uses TRBV12-3 or TRBV12-4 and TRBJ1-2; no reliable D call. Trimming pared 7 bases from V and 8 bases from J, leaving 20 bases between. The CDR3 loop spans 14 amino acids. The CDR3 loop reads CASTFNHISFGYTF. CDR3 DNA: TGTGCCAGCACCTTCAATCATATTTCTTTCGGCTACACCTTC.

This clonotype has at least ten counts. V usage is TRBV12-3 or TRBV12-4 and J usage is TRBJ2-3; a weak D match, TRBD1 (5 bases). This CDR3 spans 16 amino acids. With 3 bases removed from V and 2 bases from J, the gap between germline ends came to 15 bases. CDR3 in DNA: TGTGCCAGCAGTTTGAACAGGCCTGCGCTCACAGATACGCAGTATTTT. Translation gives CASSLNRPALTDTQYF.

Notes on this clonotype: One base away lies a much larger clone, so this may be a sequencing read error. Lacking the conserved final phenylalanine or tryptophan, this CDR3 likely reflects a read error. The chain joins TRBV5-1 to TRBJ2-3; D perhaps matches TRBD1 (5 bases). CDR1 and CDR2 (germline): SGHRS, YFSETQ. Trimming removed 2 bases at V and 0 bases at J, with 10 bases between. The CDR3 runs to 15 residues. CDR3 in DNA: TGCGCCAGCAGCTTCAAGGGGTCAAGCACAGATACGCAGTATCTT. Residues: CASSFKGSSTDTQYL.

This clonotype was observed a handful of times. The J gene is TRBJ1-1, the V gene TRBV3-1, with D uncertain. V was pared by 0 bases and J by 4 bases, with 15 bases between. Germline V gene lookup returns CDR1 LGHDT and CDR2 YNNKEL (reference sequence). The CDR3 runs to 16 residues. The CDR3 coding sequence is TGTGCCAGCAGCCAAGAATTTCGTGGGAAGGGCACTGAAGCTTTCTTT. This codes for CASSQEFRGKGTEAFF.